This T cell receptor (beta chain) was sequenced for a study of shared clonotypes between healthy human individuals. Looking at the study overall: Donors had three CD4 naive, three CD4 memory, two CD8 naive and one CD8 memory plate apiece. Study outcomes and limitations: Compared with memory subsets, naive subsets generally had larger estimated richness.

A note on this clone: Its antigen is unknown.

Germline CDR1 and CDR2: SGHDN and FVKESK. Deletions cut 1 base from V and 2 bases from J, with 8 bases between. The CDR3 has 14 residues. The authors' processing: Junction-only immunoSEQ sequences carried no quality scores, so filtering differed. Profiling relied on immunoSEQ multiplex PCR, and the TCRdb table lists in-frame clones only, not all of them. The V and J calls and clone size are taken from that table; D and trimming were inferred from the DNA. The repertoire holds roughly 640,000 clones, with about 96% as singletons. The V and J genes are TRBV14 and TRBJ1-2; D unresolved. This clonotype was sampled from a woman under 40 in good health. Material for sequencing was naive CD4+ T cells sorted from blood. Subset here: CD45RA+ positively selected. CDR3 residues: CASSQVRENYGYTF. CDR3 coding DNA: TGTGCCAGCAGCCAAGTGAGGGAGAACTATGGCTACACCTTC.